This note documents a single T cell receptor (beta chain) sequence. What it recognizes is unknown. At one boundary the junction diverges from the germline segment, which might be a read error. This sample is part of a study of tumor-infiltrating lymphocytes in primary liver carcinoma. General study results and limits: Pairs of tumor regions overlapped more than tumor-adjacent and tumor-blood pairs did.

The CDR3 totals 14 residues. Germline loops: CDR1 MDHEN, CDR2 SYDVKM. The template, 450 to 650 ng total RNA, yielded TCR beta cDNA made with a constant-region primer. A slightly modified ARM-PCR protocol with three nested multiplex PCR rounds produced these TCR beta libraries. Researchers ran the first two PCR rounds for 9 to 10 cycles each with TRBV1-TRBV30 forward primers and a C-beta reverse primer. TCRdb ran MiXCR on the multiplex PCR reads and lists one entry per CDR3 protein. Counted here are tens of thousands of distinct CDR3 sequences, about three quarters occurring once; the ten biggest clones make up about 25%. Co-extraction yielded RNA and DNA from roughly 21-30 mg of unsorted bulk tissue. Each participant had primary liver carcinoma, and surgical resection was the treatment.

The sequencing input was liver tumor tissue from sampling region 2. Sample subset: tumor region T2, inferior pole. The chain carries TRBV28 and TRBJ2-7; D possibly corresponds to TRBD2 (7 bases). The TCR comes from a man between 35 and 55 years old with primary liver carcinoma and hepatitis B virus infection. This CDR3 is CASRQSGTTYKQYF. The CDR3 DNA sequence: TGTGCCAGCAGACAGAGCGGGACAACCTACAAGCAGTACTTC.